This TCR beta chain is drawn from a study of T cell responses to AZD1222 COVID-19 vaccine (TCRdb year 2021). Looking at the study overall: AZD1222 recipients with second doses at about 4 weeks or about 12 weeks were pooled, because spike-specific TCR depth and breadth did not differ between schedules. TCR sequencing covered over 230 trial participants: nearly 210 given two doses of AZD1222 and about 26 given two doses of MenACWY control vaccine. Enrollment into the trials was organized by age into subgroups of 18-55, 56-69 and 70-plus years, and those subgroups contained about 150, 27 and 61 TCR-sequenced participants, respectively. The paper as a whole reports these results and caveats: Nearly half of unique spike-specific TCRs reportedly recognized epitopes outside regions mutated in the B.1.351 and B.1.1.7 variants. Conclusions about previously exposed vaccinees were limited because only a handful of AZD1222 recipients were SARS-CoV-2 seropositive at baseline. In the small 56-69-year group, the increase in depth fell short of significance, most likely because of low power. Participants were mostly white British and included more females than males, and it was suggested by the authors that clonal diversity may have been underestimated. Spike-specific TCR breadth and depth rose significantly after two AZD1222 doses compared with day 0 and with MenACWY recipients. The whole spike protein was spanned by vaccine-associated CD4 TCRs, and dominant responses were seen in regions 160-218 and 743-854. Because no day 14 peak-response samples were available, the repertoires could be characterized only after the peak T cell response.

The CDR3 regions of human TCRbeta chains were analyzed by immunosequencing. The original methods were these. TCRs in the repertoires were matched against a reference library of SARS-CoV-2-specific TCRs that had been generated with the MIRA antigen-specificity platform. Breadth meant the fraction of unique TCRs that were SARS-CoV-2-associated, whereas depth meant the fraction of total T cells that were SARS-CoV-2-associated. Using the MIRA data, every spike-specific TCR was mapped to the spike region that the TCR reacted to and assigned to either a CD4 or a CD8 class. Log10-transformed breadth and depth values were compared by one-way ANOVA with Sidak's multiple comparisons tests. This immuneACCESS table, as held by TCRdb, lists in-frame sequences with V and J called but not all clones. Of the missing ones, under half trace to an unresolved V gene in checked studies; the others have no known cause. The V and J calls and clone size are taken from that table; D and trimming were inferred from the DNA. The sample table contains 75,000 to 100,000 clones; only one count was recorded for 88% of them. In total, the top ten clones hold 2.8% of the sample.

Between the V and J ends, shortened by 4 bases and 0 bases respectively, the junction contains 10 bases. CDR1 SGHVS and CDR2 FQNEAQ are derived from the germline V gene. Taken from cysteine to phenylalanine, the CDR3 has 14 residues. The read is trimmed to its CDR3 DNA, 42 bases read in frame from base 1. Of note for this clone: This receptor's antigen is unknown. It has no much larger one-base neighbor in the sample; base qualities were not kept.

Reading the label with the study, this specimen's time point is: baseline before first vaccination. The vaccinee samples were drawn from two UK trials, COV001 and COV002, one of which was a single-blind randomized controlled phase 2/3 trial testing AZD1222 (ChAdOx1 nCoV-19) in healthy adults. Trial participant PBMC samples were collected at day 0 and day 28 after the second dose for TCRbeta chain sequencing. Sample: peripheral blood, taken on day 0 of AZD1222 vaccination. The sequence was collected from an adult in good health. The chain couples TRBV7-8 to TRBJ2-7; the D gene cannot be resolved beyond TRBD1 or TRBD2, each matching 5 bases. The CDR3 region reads CASSSPGLSYEQYF. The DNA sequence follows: TGTGCCAGCAGCTCCCCGGGGCTCTCCTACGAGCAGTACTTC.